This TCR beta chain was found in a study of PD-L1 blockade in urothelial cancer. Points from the study as a whole: A below-median TCR clonality in blood before treatment predicted better survival.

Comment on this clone: The antigen is not known.

Germline lookup yields CDR1 LNHDA and CDR2 SQIVND (reference sequence). The CDR3 has 14 residues. The V gene lost 4 bases and the J gene lost 1 base, with 11 bases spanning the gap. Repertoires were generated with immunoSEQ multiplex PCR, while TCRdb's copy carries only in-frame clones and drops some. Among more than 50,000 clones listed, approximately 80% were seen once. The TCR sequence derives from a man aged 65 to 85 with urothelial cancer. Here the sequenced sample was PBMCs, taken around atezolizumab (anti-PD-L1) treatment. J is TRBJ2-7 and V is TRBV19; perhaps TRBD1 as D (5 bases). The CDR3 DNA follows: TGTGCCAGTAGTAGGCAGGGCTTATCCTACGAGCAGTACTTC. Translated: CASSRQGLSYEQYF. Based on the CDR3 plus reference TRBV19 and TRBJ2-7, the full variable domain is DGGITQSPKYLFRKEGQNVTLSCEQNLNHDAMYWYRQDPGQGLRLIYYSQIVNDFQKGDIAEGYSVSREKKESFPLTVTSAQKNPTAFYLCASSRQGLSYEQYFGPGTRLTVT.